The 30 T cell receptor beta chains reported below all come from one sample, sequenced in a study of blood T cell repertoires in COVID-19. Sequencing used immunoSEQ multiplex PCR; TCRdb keeps in-frame clones, though not all of them. The profile shows a few hundred thousand clones, 70% to 90% of them singletons. The source material was PBMCs or T cells enriched from blood (not recorded which). These receptors came from a woman under 30 who had recovered from COVID-19.

The chain combines TRBV9 with TRBJ2-2, with unresolved D. Trimming stripped 4 bases from V and 6 bases from J, with 10 bases between. Germline values: CDR1 SGDLS, CDR2 YYNGEE. CDR3 length equals 13 residues. This chain's CDR3 is CASSQIPPGELFF. The CDR3 DNA is TGTGCCAGCAGCCAAATTCCCCCCGGGGAGCTGTTTTTT.

This clone was seen just once. The gene calls are TRBV12-5 and TRBJ2-7, with 9 bases that match TRBD1. Germline-derived CDR1 and CDR2 are LGHNT and FRNRAP. CDR3 size: 12 residues. J lost 12 bases, V lost 5 bases, and 8 bases had no gene match. CDR3 coding DNA: TGTGCTAGTGGTCCTCTGGACAGGGGATCGTACTTC. Amino acid sequence: CASGPLDRGSYF.

The rearrangement links TRBV7-2 to TRBJ1-1; D gene unclear. CDR1 and CDR2 (germline): SGHTA, FQGNSA. The CDR3 is 13 residues long. Between the trimmed V and J ends, which lost 1 base and 6 bases, there was a span of 9 bases. The CDR3 loop is CASSLDRVAEAFF. In DNA, the CDR3 is TGTGCCAGCAGCTTAGATCGGGTCGCTGAAGCTTTCTTT.

This rearrangement joins TRBV4-2 to TRBJ1-1; tentative D call: TRBD1 (5 bases). V lost 0 bases and J lost 6, with 11 bases in between. This CDR3 has 14 amino acids. Germline V gene sequence: CDR1 LGHNA, CDR2 YNFKEQ. CDR3 in amino acids: CASSQDFGGPEAFF. DNA for the CDR3: TGTGCCAGCAGCCAAGATTTCGGGGGTCCTGAAGCTTTCTTT.

The rearrangement joins TRBV6-5 to TRBJ1-2, with TRBD1 matching 8 bases. J gave up 1 base and V 2 bases, and 3 bases lay outside the gene matches. CDR3 size: 15 residues. Germline CDR1 is MNHEY and CDR2 is SVGAGI. CDR3 DNA: TGTGCCAGCAGTTACGGACAGGGAATTAACTATGGCTACACCTTC. Amino acids: CASSYGQGINYGYTF.

The J gene is TRBJ1-3, the V gene TRBV30; D call uncertain. CDR1 is GTSNPN and CDR2 is SVGIG in the germline V gene (reference sequence). V was cut by 4 bases and J by 7 bases, with 11 bases left in between. CDR3 length equals 12 residues. Written as DNA, the CDR3 is TGTGCCTGGACTAGGCCGGGGAACACCATATATTTT. This sequence encodes CAWTRPGNTIYF.

The genes are TRBV6-5 and TRBJ2-7; D may be TRBD1 (6 bases). Per the germline V gene, CDR1 is MNHEY and CDR2 is SVGAGI. The CDR3 has 15 amino acids. Trimming pared 6 bases from V and 4 bases from J, leaving 19 bases between. CDR3 in DNA: TGTGCCAGCAGCCTCGAACAGGGTACTTTTTACGAGCAGTACTTC. It codes for CASSLEQGTFYEQYF.

The chain has TRBV6-5 and TRBJ1-3, with 11 bases identical to TRBD1. The CDR3 is 14 amino acids. With V trimmed by 4 bases and J by 8 bases, 4 bases remained unmatched. Germline CDR1 MNHEY, CDR2 SVGAGI. The CDR3 nucleotides are TGTGCCAGCAGTTCGGACAGGGGGCTGGACACCATATATTTT. It codes for CASSSDRGLDTIYF.

The chain links TRBV6-5 to TRBJ1-1, with 8 bases lining up with TRBD1. CDR1 and CDR2 from the germline V gene are MNHEY and SVGAGI. This CDR3 has 14 residues. V shed 6 bases and J 1 base; nucleotides not matched to a gene: 4. In DNA form, the CDR3 reads TGTGCCAGCAGCGACGACAGGGGGAACACTGAAGCTTTCTTT. This gives the protein CASSDDRGNTEAFF.

The chain is built from TRBV30 and TRBJ1-5; the match to TRBD1 covers 8 bases. There are 12 residues in the CDR3. The germline V gene encodes CDR1 GTSNPN and CDR2 SVGIG (reference sequence). Germline trimming cut 5 bases from V and 6 bases from J; bases unmatched to any gene: 3. CDR3 residues: CAWGQGSQPQHF. Here the CDR3 DNA reads TGTGCCTGGGGACAGGGTAGTCAGCCCCAGCATTTT.

This clone was observed once. The chain is built from TRBV11-3 and TRBJ2-1, with D possibly TRBD2 on 7 matching bases. Germline V gene lookup returns CDR1 SGHNT and CDR2 YENEEA. V lost 6 bases and J lost 6, with 24 bases in between. The CDR3 totals 17 residues. Here the CDR3 DNA reads TGTGCCAGCAGTTACGCGGGAACCGGGGGGCCACTCAATGAGCAGTTCTTC. It encodes CASSYAGTGGPLNEQFF.

The genes are TRBV7-2 and TRBJ2-5; 10 nucleotides match TRBD2. The CDR3 length is 17 residues. Germline V gives CDR1 SGHTA, CDR2 FQGNSA. J gave up 0 bases and V 1 base, and 5 bases lay outside the gene matches. The CDR3 nucleotides are TGTGCCAGCAGCTTAGTAGTAGCGGGGGGACACCAAGAGACCCAGTACTTC. Amino acids: CASSLVVAGGHQETQYF.

V is TRBV28 and J is TRBJ2-7; tentatively, D is TRBD1 (6 bases). The CDR3 length is 15 residues. Trimming left V 5 bases short and J 2 bases short, with 16 bases between. Germline-derived CDR1 and CDR2 are MDHEN and SYDVKM. As DNA, the CDR3 is TGTGCCAGCAGTCCCCAGGGGACGTCAACCTACGAGCAGTACTTC. Its protein product is CASSPQGTSTYEQYF.

The chain carries TRBV30 and TRBJ2-7; D perhaps matches TRBD1 (6 bases). V lost 4 bases and J lost 5, with 12 bases in between. There are 12 residues in the CDR3. Per the germline V gene, CDR1 is GTSNPN and CDR2 is SVGIG (reference sequence). The CDR3 reads CAWTNSGDEQYF. In nucleotides, the CDR3 is TGTGCCTGGACCAATTCAGGGGACGAGCAGTACTTC.

The J gene is TRBJ1-2, the V gene TRBV7-9, with 7 bases identical to TRBD1. CDR3 length: 15 amino acids. Germline trimming cut 3 bases from V and 8 bases from J; bases unmatched to any gene: 12. Per germline, CDR1 SEHNR and CDR2 FQNEAQ (reference sequence). The CDR3 region has the DNA TGTGCCAGCAGCTTCGGGAGTGAGGGGGCAGGAGGCTACACCTTC. Translation gives CASSFGSEGAGGYTF.

The V call is TRBV11-3, the J call TRBJ2-2, with D possibly matching TRBD1 (5 bases). Trimming pared 5 bases from V and 6 bases from J, leaving 10 bases between. Germline values: CDR1 SGHNT, CDR2 YENEEA. The CDR3 extends over 13 amino acids. CDR3 sequence: CASSQTEAGELFF. CDR3 sequence (DNA): TGTGCCAGCAGCCAGACAGAGGCCGGGGAGCTGTTTTTT.

V and J are TRBV6-5 and TRBJ1-1; the match to TRBD1 covers 8 bases. V dropped 10 bases and J dropped 4; count of bases not matched to a gene: 11. The CDR3 is made up of 14 amino acids. Germline loops: CDR1 MNHEY, CDR2 SVGAGI. In nucleotides, the CDR3 is TGTGCCACCCTGGCCAGGGGGCCGGGCACTGAAGCTTTCTTT. It codes for CATLARGPGTEAFF.

The chain is built from TRBV30 and TRBJ1-1; D is possibly TRBD1 (5 bases). This CDR3 has 14 amino acids. Per the germline V gene, CDR1 is GTSNPN and CDR2 is SVGIG (reference sequence). The germline V and J ends were trimmed by 1 base and 0 bases, with 9 bases remaining between them. CDR3 in amino acids: CAWSGQPMNTEAFF. DNA of the CDR3: TGTGCCTGGAGTGGACAGCCCATGAACACTGAAGCTTTCTTT.

The J gene is TRBJ2-1, the V gene TRBV19; 10 bases match TRBD2. The CDR3 has 17 residues. The V gene's germline CDR1 is LNHDA and CDR2 SQIVND (reference sequence). V lost 3 bases, J lost 2 bases, and 7 bases stayed unmatched. In DNA form, the CDR3 reads TGTGCCAGTAGTATTCGGGCTAGCGGGGGACCCTACAATGAGCAGTTCTTC. Protein sequence: CASSIRASGGPYNEQFF.

The rearrangement joins TRBV19 to TRBJ2-1; the D is unclear. CDR1 LNHDA and CDR2 SQIVND come from the germline V gene (reference sequence). The V end lost 0 bases, the J end lost 4 bases, and 7 bases lay between the germline ends. This CDR3 is 14 amino acids long. The CDR3 loop reads CASSIDTNYNEQFF. CDR3 DNA sequence: TGTGCCAGTAGTATAGACACTAATTACAATGAGCAGTTCTTC.

The CDR3 region is CASSLGQLPSEAFF. CDR3 nucleotide sequence: TGCGCCAGCAGCTTGGGTCAGTTACCATCTGAAGCTTTCTTT. This chain links TRBV5-1 with TRBJ1-1; D is unclear. The V and J ends lost 0 bases and 6 bases respectively, with 12 bases between them. Germline V gene data show CDR1 as SGHRS and CDR2 as YFSETQ. The CDR3 has 14 amino acids.

The chain links TRBV27 to TRBJ1-6; D gene uncertain. Germline V CDR1 and CDR2: MNHEY, SMNVEV (reference sequence). Trimming took off 7 bases at V and 0 bases at J, with 7 bases between the two ends. The CDR3 has 14 amino acids. This CDR3 reads CASTRSSYNSPLHF. The CDR3 nucleotides are TGTGCCAGCACTCGGAGCTCCTATAATTCACCCCTCCACTTT.

The chain has TRBV11-2 and TRBJ1-5; D is undetermined. CDR1 and CDR2 (germline): SGHAT, FQNNGV. This CDR3 contains 13 residues. Deletions cut 4 bases from V and 4 bases from J, with 8 bases between. The CDR3 DNA follows: TGTGCCAGCAGCTCCTGGAGTAATCAGCCCCAGCATTTT. This encodes CASSSWSNQPQHF.

The chain combines TRBV2 with TRBJ2-5; possible D gene TRBD1, 5 bases. The CDR3 is 16 amino acids. Between the trimmed V and J ends, which lost 2 bases and 3 bases, there was a span of 16 bases. The germline V gene has CDR1 SNHLY and CDR2 FYNNEI. This CDR3 reads CASSERRAKYKETQYF. The CDR3 nucleotides read TGTGCCAGCAGTGAACGCAGGGCGAAATACAAAGAGACCCAGTACTTC.

The rearrangement uses TRBV10-3 and TRBJ2-3; maybe TRBD2 (5 bases). The CDR3 totals 22 residues. The germline V gene has CDR1 ENHRY and CDR2 SYGVKD. Trimming pared 0 bases from V and 0 bases from J, leaving 28 bases between. CDR3 loop: CAISESGVGQIPLRASTDTQYF. The DNA of the CDR3 is TGTGCCATCAGTGAGTCGGGTGTTGGTCAGATCCCCTTGCGGGCTAGCACAGATACGCAGTATTTT.

The chain couples TRBV6-5 to TRBJ1-3, with D tentatively TRBD1 (5 bases). Germline V gives CDR1 MNHEY, CDR2 SVGAGI. With 6 bases removed from V and 4 bases from J, the gap between germline ends came to 16 bases. This CDR3 is built from 15 residues. DNA for the CDR3: TGTGCCAGCAGAGGGCCAGGGCCAATAGGAAACACCATATATTTT. Translation gives CASRGPGPIGNTIYF.

CDR3 sequence (DNA): TGTGCCAGCAGCCAATCGGAGGTCGGTCCAACTGTTTTTGGCTACACCTTC. Translation gives CASSQSEVGPTVFGYTF. V and J are TRBV11-2 and TRBJ1-2, with D hard to call. CDR1 is SGHAT and CDR2 is FQNNGV in the germline V gene. This CDR3 region has 17 residues. Trimming cost V 5 bases and J 7 bases, with 26 bases left between them.

The V gene is TRBV7-9, the J gene TRBJ1-1; possible D gene TRBD1, 5 bases. Germline lookup yields CDR1 SEHNR and CDR2 FQNEAQ (reference sequence). The germline V and J ends were trimmed by 5 bases and 2 bases, with 24 bases remaining between them. CDR3 size: 18 residues. The CDR3 coding sequence is TGTGCCAGCAGCCCGACAGCCATCCTAGTCTTGTCCAACACTGAAGCTTTCTTT. Encoded protein: CASSPTAILVLSNTEAFF. Based on the CDR3 plus reference TRBV7-9 and TRBJ1-1, the full variable domain is DTGVSQNPRHKITKRGQNVTFRCDPISEHNRLYWYRQTLGQGPEFLTYFQNEAQLEKSRLLSDRFSAERPKGSFSTLEIQRTEQGDSAMYLCASSPTAILVLSNTEAFFGQGTRLTVV.

The V and J genes are TRBV19 and TRBJ2-7; 8 bases fit TRBD2. Per germline, CDR1 LNHDA and CDR2 SQIVND (reference sequence). This CDR3 has 17 amino acids. J gave up 4 bases and V 4 bases, and 15 bases lay outside the gene matches. CDR3 loop: CASSRQGGRGAVYEQYF. In nucleotides, the CDR3 is TGTGCCAGTAGTAGGCAGGGTGGGCGGGGGGCCGTGTACGAGCAGTACTTC.

The chain is built from TRBV7-6 and TRBJ1-1; 7 bases match TRBD1. CDR1 and CDR2 (germline): SGHVS, FNYEAQ. The CDR3 runs 15 residues. V trimming: 6 bases; J trimming: 0 bases; junction bases outside the gene matches: 7. CDR3 sequence reads: CASRDRQGMNTEAFF. Here the CDR3 DNA reads TGTGCCAGCAGGGATCGACAGGGAATGAACACTGAAGCTTTCTTT.